The 30 T cell receptor beta chains below were found in one sample sequenced in a study of blood T cells in healthy people across ages. Using a J-beta primer mix together with a sample-barcoded 5' primer, a second PCR was run for roughly 6 to 12 cycles. One entry per CDR3 protein, called by TCRdb with MiXCR from the 5' RACE reads. The table has 700,000 or so distinct CDR3 sequences, around a fifth seen once. Sequenced sample: blood. These receptors originate from a man in his sixties or seventies in good health.

This clonotype was observed at least ten times. The chain joins TRBV4-2 to TRBJ2-5; D uncertain. This CDR3 region has 16 residues. Germline V CDR1 and CDR2: LGHNA, YNFKEQ. V lost 1 base and J 5 bases, leaving 17 bases between the germline ends. CDR3 coding DNA: TGTGCCAGCAGCCAAGGACAACAAAGGGTTTCCGAGACCCAGTACTTC. It codes for CASSQGQQRVSETQYF.

The V and J genes are TRBV20-1 and TRBJ1-5, with TRBD1 matching 8 bases. Germline CDR1 is DFQATT and CDR2 is SNEGSKA (reference sequence). This CDR3 region has 14 residues. Losses at the gene ends were 7 bases for V and 5 bases for J; bases not matched to a gene: 10. For the CDR3, the DNA is TGCAGTGGGCAGGGGGCCGGCAGGGATCAGCCCCAGCATTTT. Translating gives CSGQGAGRDQPQHF.

The chain couples TRBV6-5 to TRBJ2-4; D is unclear. The germline V gene encodes CDR1 MNHEY and CDR2 SVGAGI. The V end lost 5 bases, the J end lost 1 base, and 6 bases lay between the germline ends. CDR3 size: 13 residues. CDR3 DNA sequence: TGTGCCAGCAGTCGGACGGCCAAAAACATTCAGTACTTC. This codes for CASSRTAKNIQYF.

This clonotype was picked up a small number of times. This chain links TRBV19 with TRBJ1-1; D not certain. The CDR3 loop spans 11 amino acids. Per the germline V gene, CDR1 is LNHDA and CDR2 is SQIVND (reference sequence). V shed 5 bases and J shed 7 bases, with 8 bases lying between them. This CDR3 reads CASSQRDEAFF. The CDR3 DNA reads as TGTGCCAGTAGTCAGAGGGATGAAGCTTTCTTT.

This clonotype was seen more than once but under ten times. The rearrangement links TRBV2 to TRBJ2-3, with D unresolved. Per the germline V gene, CDR1 is SNHLY and CDR2 is FYNNEI. V shed 0 bases and J shed 8 bases, with 6 bases lying between them. The CDR3 consists of 12 residues. This chain's CDR3 is CASSEAPATQYF. The CDR3 DNA reads as TGTGCCAGCAGTGAAGCTCCAGCTACGCAGTATTTT.

This clonotype came up a few times. The chain carries TRBV4-2 and TRBJ1-6; 9 nucleotides agree with TRBD1. V lost 4 bases, J lost 7 bases, and 11 bases stayed unmatched. The CDR3 contains 17 residues. The germline CDR1 and CDR2 sequences are LGHNA and YNFKEQ. The DNA for the CDR3 is TGTGCCAGCAGCCCCAGGACAGGGGCCCTTATCAATTCACCCCTCCACTTT. It codes for CASSPRTGALINSPLHF.

Only a few counts were recorded for this clonotype. V is TRBV7-9 and J is TRBJ2-5; D is tentatively TRBD1 or TRBD2 (6 bases each). The closer fit of TRBJ2-1 to the DNA end suggests the J call may be wrong. This CDR3 region has 14 residues. Per the germline V gene, CDR1 is SEHNR and CDR2 is FQNEAQ (reference sequence). This CDR3 reads CASSFTEGVLGQFF. CDR3 in DNA: TGTGCCAGCAGCTTCACGGAGGGGGTTCTAGGGCAGTTCTTC.

The chain joins TRBV2 to TRBJ2-3; 9 positions match TRBD2. Germline loops: CDR1 SNHLY, CDR2 FYNNEI. J was trimmed by 11 bases and V by 4 bases; bases with no gene match: 10. The CDR3 length is 14 residues. This chain's CDR3 is CASSVVSSGVMQYF. The CDR3 DNA reads as TGTGCCAGCAGTGTGGTCTCTAGCGGGGTAATGCAGTATTTT.

The rearrangement uses TRBV6-6 and TRBJ2-5; D unresolved. The germline CDR1 and CDR2 sequences are MNHNY and SVGAGI (reference sequence). This CDR3 contains 13 residues. With 6 bases removed from V and 5 bases from J, the gap between germline ends came to 13 bases. CDR3 sequence reads: CASSQGSRETQYF. CDR3 nucleotides: TGTGCCAGCAGCCAAGGATCAAGGGAGACCCAGTACTTC.

This clonotype was seen only a few times. The chain couples TRBV21-1 to TRBJ2-5; TRBD1 is taken as the D call from the table, unchecked against the DNA. TRBJ2-7 matches the DNA end more closely, so the J call is doubtful. TRBV21-1 is shown as a pseudogene. This CDR3 is 16 amino acids long. The chain's CDR3 is CASSIQGSLLSYEQYV. The CDR3 DNA sequence: TGTGCCAGCAGCATACAGGGGTCCCTCCTCTCCTACGAGCAGTACGTC.

This clonotype occurred a few times. The rearrangement links TRBV6-1 to TRBJ1-3; D is uncertain. Trimming pared 5 bases from V and 0 bases from J, leaving 14 bases between. The germline CDR1 and CDR2 sequences are MNHNS and SASEGT. The CDR3 has 16 amino acids. The chain's CDR3 is CASSTSRAPSGNTIYF. The DNA of the CDR3 is TGTGCCAGCAGTACCTCTAGGGCCCCCTCTGGAAACACCATATATTTT.

The CDR3 here is CSARGGLASVDTQYF. The CDR3 nucleotides read TGCAGTGCTAGGGGGGGACTAGCCAGTGTGGATACGCAGTATTTT. The chain carries TRBV20-1 and TRBJ2-3; 9 bases fit TRBD2. Germline CDR1 DFQATT, CDR2 SNEGSKA (reference sequence). Losses at the gene ends were 3 bases for V and 6 bases for J; bases not matched to a gene: 10. The CDR3 is 15 amino acids.

The rearrangement joins TRBV5-1 to TRBJ2-5; possible D gene TRBD1, 6 bases. CDR3 length equals 14 residues. V was clipped by 1 base and J by 5 bases, with 12 bases between them. The germline V gene has CDR1 SGHRS and CDR2 YFSETQ. CDR3: CASSLNTGIETQYF. For the CDR3, the DNA is TGCGCCAGCAGCTTGAATACAGGGATCGAGACCCAGTACTTC.

V gene TRBV5-1 combines with J gene TRBJ2-7; 10 bases are a match to TRBD1. CDR1 and CDR2 (germline): SGHRS, YFSETQ. The CDR3 spans 16 residues. The V gene end was trimmed by 1 base and the J gene end by 2 bases; junction bases not matched to a gene: 6. Here the CDR3 DNA reads TGCGCCAGCAGCTTGATGCCTGGGACAGGGGCCTACGAGCAGTACTTC. It translates to CASSLMPGTGAYEQYF.

This clonotype was found once. The V and J genes are TRBV28 and TRBJ1-6; D is possibly TRBD1 (5 bases). V gave up 2 bases and J gave up 8 bases, with 16 bases separating them. Germline CDR1 is MDHEN and CDR2 is SYDVKM. The CDR3 length is 16 residues. CDR3 residues: CASSLRFQGGDSPLHF. The CDR3 nucleotides read TGTGCCAGCAGTTTAAGATTTCAGGGTGGGGATTCACCCCTCCACTTT.

This clonotype came up a few times. The chain carries TRBV6-5 and TRBJ2-1; TRBD1 aligns across 9 bases. CDR1 is MNHEY and CDR2 is SVGAGI in the germline V gene. The CDR3 loop spans 15 amino acids. J was trimmed by 9 bases and V by 6 bases; bases with no gene match: 12. The CDR3 is CASSLDRGPNIEQFF. The CDR3 DNA follows: TGTGCCAGCAGCTTGGACAGGGGACCCAATATTGAGCAGTTCTTC.

This clonotype came up a few times. V gene TRBV7-3 combines with J gene TRBJ2-2; perhaps D is TRBD1 or TRBD2 (6 bases each). Per the germline V gene, CDR1 is SGHTA and CDR2 is FQGTGA. The V and J ends lost 9 bases and 1 base respectively, with 12 bases between them. The CDR3 is 14 residues long. The CDR3 DNA sequence: TGTGCCAGTGGGGGGCTATTGAACACCGGGGAGCTGTTTTTT. It translates to CASGGLLNTGELFF. The full variable domain, in which reference TRBV7-3 and TRBJ2-2 provide the parts outside the CDR3, is GAGVSQTPSNKVTEKGKYVELRCDPISGHTALYWYRQSLGQGPEFLIYFQGTGAADDSGLPNDRFFAVRPEGSVSTLKIQRTERGDSAVYLCASGGLLNTGELFFGEGSRLTVL.

The chain employs TRBV7-2 and TRBJ2-4; D perhaps matches TRBD1 (5 bases). Germline loops: CDR1 SGHTA, CDR2 FQGNSA. Trimming left V 5 bases short and J 3 bases short, with 5 bases between. The CDR3 consists of 12 residues. This CDR3 reads CASSQGKNIQYF. The CDR3, as DNA: TGTGCCAGCAGCCAGGGCAAAAACATTCAGTACTTC.

This clonotype was counted only a few times. V and J are TRBV25-1 and TRBJ1-1; D remains unclear. The CDR3 is 15 amino acids. Germline V lookup: CDR1 MGHDK, CDR2 SYGVNS. Trimming removed 0 bases at V and 1 base at J, with 9 bases between. The CDR3 bases are TGTGCCAGCAGTGAATACGGGGTATCGAACACTGAAGCTTTCTTT. This gives the protein CASSEYGVSNTEAFF.

The rearrangement joins TRBV24-1 to TRBJ2-1; the match to TRBD2 covers 14 bases. The J call may be incorrect, as the DNA end agrees better with TRBJ2-5. CDR3 length: 17 amino acids. Germline values: CDR1 KGHDR, CDR2 SFDVKD. This CDR3 is CATSEGTSGRAVETQYF. CDR3 nucleotides: TGTGCCACCAGTGAGGGGACTAGCGGGAGAGCGGTAGAGACCCAGTACTTC.

V is TRBV9 and J is TRBJ2-3; D possibly corresponds to TRBD2 (5 bases). CDR1 is SGDLS, CDR2 YYNGEE, per germline. The CDR3 is 15 residues long. V lost 4 bases, J lost 0 bases, and 12 bases lay in between. CDR3 sequence: CASSPLASSTDTQYF. CDR3 bases: TGTGCCAGCAGCCCTTTGGCTAGCAGCACAGATACGCAGTATTTT.

Here the CDR3 DNA reads TGCAGTGCTAGCCCGGGGGTAAAATCCTACAATGAGCAGTTCTTC. It yields the protein CSASPGVKSYNEQFF. The genes are TRBV20-1 and TRBJ2-1, with a weak D call TRBD2 (6 bases). Germline V gene sequence: CDR1 DFQATT, CDR2 SNEGSKA (reference sequence). This CDR3 is 15 amino acids long. Trimming pared 3 bases from V and 1 base from J, leaving 13 bases between.

There are a few counts of this clonotype. The rearrangement uses TRBV5-1 and TRBJ1-6; D is perhaps TRBD1 (5 bases). Germline CDR1 is SGHRS and CDR2 is YFSETQ. V lost 3 bases to trimming and J lost 8 bases, with 12 bases between them. The CDR3 is 14 amino acids. CDR3 residues: CASSWGLEDSPLHF. The CDR3 DNA follows: TGCGCCAGCAGCTGGGGACTGGAAGATTCACCCCTCCACTTT.

The table lists this clonotype with a few counts. The rearrangement uses TRBV28 and TRBJ1-6; D might be TRBD1 (6 bases). The CDR3 covers 16 residues. Trimming shortened V by 8 bases and J by 3 bases, and 17 bases separated the two germline ends. The V gene's germline CDR1 is MDHEN and CDR2 SYDVKM. CDR3 DNA: TGTGCCAGCCGGACTAACAGGGAATTCTATAATTCACCCCTCCACTTT. This encodes CASRTNREFYNSPLHF.

This chain joins TRBV5-1 and TRBJ2-4, with 8 bases identical to TRBD1. The CDR3 runs 15 residues. V lost 4 bases and J lost 7; bases outside the gene matches: 10. Germline values: CDR1 SGHRS, CDR2 YFSETQ. The CDR3 sequence: CASSIRTGPGNIQYF. Written as DNA, the CDR3 is TGCGCCAGCAGCATACGGACAGGGCCAGGGAACATTCAGTACTTC.

This chain connects TRBV5-1 to TRBJ1-1, with 8 bases aligning to TRBD1. The germline V gene has CDR1 SGHRS and CDR2 YFSETQ. V gave up 5 bases and J gave up 1 base; unmatched junction bases: 4. This CDR3 comprises 14 residues. The CDR3 is CASSNTGGNTEAFF. The CDR3 region has the DNA TGCGCCAGCAGTAACACAGGGGGGAACACTGAAGCTTTCTTT.

This clonotype was seen only a few times. The chain is built from TRBV7-9 and TRBJ2-7; D is possibly TRBD2 (5 bases). Trimming took off 7 bases at V and 5 bases at J, with 12 bases between the two ends. CDR1 is SEHNR, CDR2 FQNEAQ, per germline (reference sequence). The CDR3 has 12 residues. CDR3 coding DNA: TGTGCCAGCATCGGAGGTAGGGACGAGCAGTACTTC. It yields the protein CASIGGRDEQYF.

The chain links TRBV4-2 to TRBJ2-5; TRBD2 matches 10 bases. Germline V lookup: CDR1 LGHNA, CDR2 YNFKEQ. V was clipped by 0 bases and J by 2 bases; unmatched bases: 6. The CDR3 spans 17 residues. The chain's CDR3 is CASSQDPASGGQETQYF. Written as DNA, the CDR3 is TGTGCCAGCAGCCAAGATCCCGCTAGCGGGGGACAAGAGACCCAGTACTTC.

V and J are TRBV7-2 and TRBJ2-1; D is unclear. The V gene lost 5 bases and the J gene lost 14 bases, with 16 bases spanning the gap. CDR3 length: 12 amino acids. CDR1 SGHTA and CDR2 FQGNSA come from the germline V gene. The CDR3 spells CASSLFERAEFF. CDR3 nucleotides: TGTGCCAGCAGCCTTTTCGAAAGGGCCGAGTTCTTC.

The chain employs TRBV5-1 and TRBJ2-5; D gene unclear. Looked up from germline, CDR1 is SGHRS and CDR2 is YFSETQ. The CDR3 loop spans 13 amino acids. Between the trimmed V and J ends, which lost 0 bases and 4 bases, there was a span of 7 bases. The CDR3 DNA sequence: TGCGCCAGCAGCTTGGTCTATGGAGAGACCCAGTACTTC. Translation gives CASSLVYGETQYF. The full variable domain, in which reference TRBV5-1 and TRBJ2-5 provide the parts outside the CDR3, is KAGVTQTPRYLIKTRGQQVTLSCSPISGHRSVSWYQQTPGQGLQFLFEYFSETQRNKGNFPGRFSGRQFSNSRSEMNVSTLELGDSALYLCASSLVYGETQYFGPGTRLLVL.